This TCR beta chain was observed in a study of vaccination and CD4 T cells after COVID-19. About the research overall: Sampling that followed vaccination took place a median roughly 69 days after dose two, within a range of 14 to 241. The stimulating agents, overlapping spike peptides, came from SARS-CoV-2, HCoV-NL63, HCoV-OC43 and HCoV-229E. Points from the study as a whole: Investigators enrolled relatively few convalescent patients and included no early post-infection timepoints.

The ends lost 0 bases at V and 3 bases at J; junction bases unmatched: 2. Germline V gene sequence: CDR1 DFQATT, CDR2 SNEGSKA (reference sequence). CDR3 length: 15 residues. In the case of this clonotype: Its matching antigen is unknown.

Noted treatment: roughly 10-day PBMC culture with coronavirus spike peptide pools or control peptides (ViraFEST assay). Sequenced with the Oncomine TCR Beta short-read assay was DNA taken from cultured CD4+ T cells. Genomic DNA from cultured CD4+ T cells was extracted. A single record per CDR3 protein comes from TCRdb applying MiXCR to the PCR reads. The sample records under 20,000 distinct CDR3 sequences, 45% to 50% being singletons. Sequenced: CD4+ T cells from blood, cultured in vitro. The chain links TRBV20-1 to TRBJ2-1; 10 nucleotides line up with TRBD2. This clonotype was obtained from a human donor who had recovered from COVID-19. This CDR3 reads CSARESGRVYNEQFF. In DNA, the CDR3 is TGCAGTGCTAGAGAAAGCGGGAGGGTCTACAATGAGCAGTTCTTC.